This T cell receptor beta chain was observed in a study of blood T cell repertoires in COVID-19. Study information: PBMCs, B-cell-depleted T cells, or T cells were the source of the cDNA or gDNA that made up the material.

Germline V gene lookup returns CDR1 SGHRS and CDR2 YFSETQ. Trimming took off 5 bases at V and 3 bases at J, with 14 bases between the two ends. This CDR3 spans 14 amino acids. Libraries were prepared by immunoSEQ multiplex PCR; TCRdb keeps only in-frame clonotypes and omits some of them. The sample has 60,000 to 65,000 clones, around four fifths seen once; the top ten hold around 21%. The chain couples TRBV5-1 to TRBJ1-2; D not certain. Sequencing was performed on peripheral blood. This receptor was obtained from an elderly woman with active or convalescent COVID-19. The CDR3 DNA is TGCGCCAGCAGTCCGAGAGTGGGAGACTATGGCTACACCTTC. Its protein is CASSPRVGDYGYTF.